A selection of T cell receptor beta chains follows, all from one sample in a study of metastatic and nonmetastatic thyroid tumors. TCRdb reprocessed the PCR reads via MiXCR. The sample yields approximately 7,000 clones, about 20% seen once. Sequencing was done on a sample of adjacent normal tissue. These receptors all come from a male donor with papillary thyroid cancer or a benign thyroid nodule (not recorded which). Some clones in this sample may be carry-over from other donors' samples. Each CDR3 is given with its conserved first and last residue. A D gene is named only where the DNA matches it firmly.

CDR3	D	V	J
CASSEFSAGANVLTF	.	TRBV6-1	TRBJ2-6
CASSEGWGTGARRREAFF	TRBD1	TRBV6-1	TRBJ1-1
CSAPGQGVPYEQYF	TRBD1	TRBV20-1	TRBJ2-7
CASSFDFSQPQHF	.	TRBV27	TRBJ1-5
CASSLAYYGWQYF	.	TRBV11-2	TRBJ2-7
CASSQGGQRGSYEQYF	.	TRBV3-1	TRBJ2-7
CASSTGGYEQYF	.	TRBV6-1	TRBJ2-7
CASLRSSYNSPLHF	.	TRBV6-1	TRBJ1-6
CASSFNRIGYGHTF	.	TRBV7-9	TRBJ1-2
CASSNPAEQFF	.	TRBV6-2/TRBV6-3	TRBJ2-1
CASSLDASGSSYNEQFF	TRBD2	TRBV7-7	TRBJ2-1
CASSFGQGNSPLHF	.	TRBV13	TRBJ1-6
CASSRPRLARHQETQYF	.	TRBV28	TRBJ2-5
CSARRQGAWVTEAFF	TRBD1	TRBV20-1	TRBJ1-1
CASLGDPSSYEQYF	.	TRBV2	TRBJ2-7
CASSATMSEQYF	.	TRBV27	TRBJ2-7
CASSQDTRANEQYF	.	TRBV4-3	TRBJ2-7
CAWNGGYEQYF	.	TRBV30	TRBJ2-7
CASSIRGIPGELFF	.	TRBV19	TRBJ2-2
CASPVVAGSSETQYF	TRBD2	TRBV2	TRBJ2-5
CASRGTDSSNEKLFF	.	TRBV2	TRBJ1-4
CASGQAGGQNEQYF	TRBD2	TRBV6-1	TRBJ2-7
CASSAGTRNDYGYTF	.	TRBV5-4	TRBJ1-2
CASSLSVQGYGCTF	.	TRBV11-2	TRBJ1-2
CASSITHLNNQPQHF	.	TRBV19	TRBJ1-5
CASSKTDNEKLFF	.	TRBV6-1	TRBJ1-4
CGIGSQFF	.	TRBV20-1	TRBJ2-1
CASSGLGSVSNEQFF	.	TRBV19	.
CASRYQGADLGTQYF	.	TRBV6-5	TRBJ2-5
CASGFIGEGYNEQFF	.	TRBV12-5	TRBJ2-1
CASSSTGNTEAFF	.	TRBV6-1	TRBJ1-1
CASSLLAGGSSSYEQYF	TRBD2	TRBV28	TRBJ2-7